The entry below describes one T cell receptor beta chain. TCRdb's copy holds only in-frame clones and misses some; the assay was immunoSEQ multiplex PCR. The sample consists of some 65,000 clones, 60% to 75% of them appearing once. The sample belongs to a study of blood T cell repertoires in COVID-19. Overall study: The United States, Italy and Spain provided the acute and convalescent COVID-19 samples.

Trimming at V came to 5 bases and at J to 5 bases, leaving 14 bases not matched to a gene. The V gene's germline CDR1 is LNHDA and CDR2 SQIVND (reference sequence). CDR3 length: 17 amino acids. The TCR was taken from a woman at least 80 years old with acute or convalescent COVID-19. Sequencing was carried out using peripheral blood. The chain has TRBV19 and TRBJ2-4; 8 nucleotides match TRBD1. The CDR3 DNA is TGTGCCAGTAGTGCATCATCCGGGACAGGAATAGAAAACATTCAGTACTTC. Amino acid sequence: CASSASSGTGIENIQYF.